This T cell receptor beta chain is drawn from a study of HIV-infected patients and healthy controls. Study as a whole: CD4 counts in 14 of 16 patients increased modestly yet significantly but stayed below normal.

cDNA was made from about 500 ng RNA using alpha and beta constant primers. Using multiplexing indices, alpha and beta chain libraries were generated apart by chain-specific third strand synthesis. From the 5' RACE reads, TCRdb called clonotypes with MiXCR, one entry per CDR3 protein. The table includes thousands of distinct CDR3 sequences, around 9.3% detected once. Roughly three months, about 14 weeks, into antiretroviral therapy, follow-up blood was collected. The repertoire came from unfractionated whole blood and reflected all unsorted peripheral T cells. An approximately 2.5 ml peripheral blood sample was taken for RNA. Germline CDR1 and CDR2: DFQATT and SNEGSKA (reference sequence). V lost 2 bases and J lost 1; bases outside the gene matches: 3. This CDR3 has 14 amino acids. This clonotype is medium-sized (0.01 to 0.1%) by share. The antigen is not known. Study-wide findings and caveats: Treated samples reflected only about three months of therapy, arguably too short to observe immune reconstitution. MAIT alpha-chain CDR3s were frequent in healthy controls, depleted in HIV+.

The clonotype comes from an adult with HIV infection. The sample consisted of blood, taken during antiretroviral therapy. The chain employs TRBV20-1 and TRBJ2-5; 8 nucleotides line up with TRBD1. CDR3 residues: CSARPGQGQETQYF. CDR3 DNA sequence: TGCAGTGCTAGACCAGGACAGGGCCAAGAGACCCAGTACTTC.